This TCR beta chain was sequenced during a study of blood T cell repertoires in COVID-19. Study at large: From T cells, B-cell-depleted T cells, or PBMCs came the material, which was cDNA or gDNA.

Seattle patients were enrolled during active infection and followed longitudinally. Between the trimmed V and J ends, which lost 9 bases and 3 bases, there was a span of 14 bases. In germline, CDR1 is LNHDA, CDR2 SQIVND (reference sequence). The CDR3 spans 13 residues. Authors' analysis steps: Estimates of nucleated cell counts were drawn from the amplification of reference gene primers. Clones were read by immunoSEQ multiplex PCR, and TCRdb kept only the in-frame ones, dropping some. V and J calls and clone size follow that table, whereas D and trimming were derived from the DNA. The sample yields 60,000 to 75,000 clones, roughly nine tenths seen once.

This chain links TRBV19 with TRBJ1-1, with a weak D call TRBD1 (6 bases). Sequencing used peripheral blood. The TCR comes from a man between 35 and 55 years old with COVID-19, enrolled during active disease. The CDR3 loop is CASRDTPYTEAFF. The CDR3 coding sequence is TGTGCCAGCCGGGACACCCCCTACACTGAAGCTTTCTTT.